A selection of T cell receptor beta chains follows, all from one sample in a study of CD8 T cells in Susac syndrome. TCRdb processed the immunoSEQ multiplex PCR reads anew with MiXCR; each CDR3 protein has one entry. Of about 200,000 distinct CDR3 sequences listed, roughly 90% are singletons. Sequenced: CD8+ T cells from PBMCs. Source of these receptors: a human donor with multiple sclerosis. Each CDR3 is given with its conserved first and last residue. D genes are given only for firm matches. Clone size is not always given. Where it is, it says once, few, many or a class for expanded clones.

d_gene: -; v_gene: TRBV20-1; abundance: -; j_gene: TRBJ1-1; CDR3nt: TGCAGTGCTCCGACAGAAATTCCAACTGAAGCTTTCTTT; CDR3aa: CSAPTEIPTEAFF
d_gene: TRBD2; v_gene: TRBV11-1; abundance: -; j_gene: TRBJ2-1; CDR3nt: TGTGCCAGCAGCCGGGGTGGACTAGCGGGAGGAAAGGGGTCCTACAATGAGCAGTTCTTC; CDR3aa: CASSRGGLAGGKGSYNEQFF
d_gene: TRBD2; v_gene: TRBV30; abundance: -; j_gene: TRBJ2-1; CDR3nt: TGTGCCTTAACGGGGGGGCATAACGGTGAGCAGTTCTTC; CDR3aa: CALTGGHNGEQFF
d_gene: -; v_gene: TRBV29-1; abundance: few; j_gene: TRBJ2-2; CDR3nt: TGCAGCGTTGAAGCAATCGGGGAGCTGTTTTTT; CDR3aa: CSVEAIGELFF
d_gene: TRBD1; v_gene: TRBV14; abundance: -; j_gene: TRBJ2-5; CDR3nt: TGTGCCAGCAGCCACCCCTACGAGACAGGGGGCAAAGAGACCCAGTACTTC; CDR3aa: CASSHPYETGGKETQYF
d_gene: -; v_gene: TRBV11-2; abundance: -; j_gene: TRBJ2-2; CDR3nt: TGTGCCAGCAGCTTAGAAGGGGTTACCGGGGAGCTGTTTTTT; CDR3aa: CASSLEGVTGELFF
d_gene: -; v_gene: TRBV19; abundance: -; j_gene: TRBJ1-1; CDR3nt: TGTGCCAGTAGTAATTTGGGACGATTGGGCACTGAAGCTTTCTTT; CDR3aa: CASSNLGRLGTEAFF
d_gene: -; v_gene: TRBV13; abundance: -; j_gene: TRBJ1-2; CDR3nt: TGTGCCAGCAGCTTAAGACCCCCAAATGGCTACACCTTC; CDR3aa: CASSLRPPNGYTF
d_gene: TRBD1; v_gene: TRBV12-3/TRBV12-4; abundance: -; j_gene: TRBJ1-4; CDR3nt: TGTGCCAGCAGTGGGATTCCCGGGACAGGGCCTAATGAAAAACTGTTTTTT; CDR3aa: CASSGIPGTGPNEKLFF
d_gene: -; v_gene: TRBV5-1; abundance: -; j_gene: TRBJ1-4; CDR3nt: TGCGCCAGCAGCTTTGAGAGGGGAGAAGAAAAACTGTTTTTT; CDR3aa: CASSFERGEEKLFF
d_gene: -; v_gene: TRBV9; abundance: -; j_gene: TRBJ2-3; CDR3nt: TGTGCCAGCAGCCATAGCGTACAGCGGGACGGGACATCAGATACGCAGTATTTT; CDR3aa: CASSHSVQRDGTSDTQYF
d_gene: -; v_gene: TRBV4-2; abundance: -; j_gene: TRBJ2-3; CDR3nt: TGTGCCAGCAGTTCGGCAGCCGGCTTGGATACGCAGTATTTT; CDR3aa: CASSSAAGLDTQYF
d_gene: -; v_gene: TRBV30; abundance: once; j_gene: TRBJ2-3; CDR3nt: TGTGCCTGCGGAAGCGGGGCGGGGGCACATACGCAGTATTTT; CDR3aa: CACGSGAGAHTQYF
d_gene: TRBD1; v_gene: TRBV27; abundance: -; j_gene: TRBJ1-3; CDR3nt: TGTGCCAGCAGTATCCTCTCCCCGGGACAGGGGTCGGGAAACACCATATATTTT; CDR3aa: CASSILSPGQGSGNTIYF
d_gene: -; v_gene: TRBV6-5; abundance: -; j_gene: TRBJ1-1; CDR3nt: TGTGCCAGCAGTTACCTTCAGGGTGAGGGCACTGAAGCTTTCTTT; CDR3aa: CASSYLQGEGTEAFF
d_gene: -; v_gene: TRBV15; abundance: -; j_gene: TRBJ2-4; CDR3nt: TGTGCCACCAGCAGAGATCTGAGGGACATTCAGTACTTC; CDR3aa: CATSRDLRDIQYF
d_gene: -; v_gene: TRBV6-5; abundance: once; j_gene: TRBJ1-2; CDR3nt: TGTGCCAGCAGTTACTCGAGGGGAGAAGGCTACACCTTC; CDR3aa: CASSYSRGEGYTF
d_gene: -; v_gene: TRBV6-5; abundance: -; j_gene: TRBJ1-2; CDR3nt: TGTGCCAGCAGTTACGCCCCCACGGGCTTCTATGGCTACACCTTC; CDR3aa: CASSYAPTGFYGYTF
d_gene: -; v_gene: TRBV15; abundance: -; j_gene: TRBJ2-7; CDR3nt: TGTGCCACCAGCATACGTAGGGACTCCGCCGAGCAGTACTTC; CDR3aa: CATSIRRDSAEQYF
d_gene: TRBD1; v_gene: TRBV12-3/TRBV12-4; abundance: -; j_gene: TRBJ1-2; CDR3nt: TGTGCCAGCAGTTTTAACCCAGGACAGGGGAACACCTTC; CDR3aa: CASSFNPGQGNTF
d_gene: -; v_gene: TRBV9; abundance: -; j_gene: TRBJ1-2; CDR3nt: TGTGCCAGCAGCGGAGCTATCTATGGCTACACCTTC; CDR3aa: CASSGAIYGYTF
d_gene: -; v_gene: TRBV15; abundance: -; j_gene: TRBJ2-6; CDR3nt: TGTGCCACCAGCAGAGATCGATTAGGGTCCGGGGCCAACGTCCTGACTTTC; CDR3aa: CATSRDRLGSGANVLTF
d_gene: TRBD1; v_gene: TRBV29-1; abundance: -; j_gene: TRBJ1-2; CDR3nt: TGCAGCGTTGTCCAATATACTGGACAGGGGCGAAACTATGGCTACACCTTC; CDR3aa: CSVVQYTGQGRNYGYTF
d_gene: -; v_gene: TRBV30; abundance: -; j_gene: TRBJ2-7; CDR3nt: TGTGCCTGGAGTTCGGTAATGGCGGTCTCCTACGAGCAGTACTTC; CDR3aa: CAWSSVMAVSYEQYF
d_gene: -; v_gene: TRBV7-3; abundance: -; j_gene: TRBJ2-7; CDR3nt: TGTGCCAGCAGCCCCAATCCGATGGACTACGAGCAGTACTTC; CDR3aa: CASSPNPMDYEQYF